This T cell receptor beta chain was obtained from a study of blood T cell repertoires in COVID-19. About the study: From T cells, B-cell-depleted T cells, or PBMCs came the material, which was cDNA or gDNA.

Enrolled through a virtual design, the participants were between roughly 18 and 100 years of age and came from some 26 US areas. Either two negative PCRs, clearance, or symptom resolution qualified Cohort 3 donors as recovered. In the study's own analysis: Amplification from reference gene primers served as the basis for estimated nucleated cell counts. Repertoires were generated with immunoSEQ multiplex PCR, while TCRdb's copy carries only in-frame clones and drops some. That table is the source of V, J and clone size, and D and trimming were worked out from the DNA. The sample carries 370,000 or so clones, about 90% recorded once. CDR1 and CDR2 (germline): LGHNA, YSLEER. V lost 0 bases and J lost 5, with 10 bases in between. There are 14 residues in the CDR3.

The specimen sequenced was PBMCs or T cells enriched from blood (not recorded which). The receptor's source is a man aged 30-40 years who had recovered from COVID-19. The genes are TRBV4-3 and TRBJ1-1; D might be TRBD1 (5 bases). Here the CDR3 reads CASSQEGRRTEAFF. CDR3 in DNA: TGCGCCAGCAGCCAAGAGGGGCGCAGAACTGAAGCTTTCTTT.